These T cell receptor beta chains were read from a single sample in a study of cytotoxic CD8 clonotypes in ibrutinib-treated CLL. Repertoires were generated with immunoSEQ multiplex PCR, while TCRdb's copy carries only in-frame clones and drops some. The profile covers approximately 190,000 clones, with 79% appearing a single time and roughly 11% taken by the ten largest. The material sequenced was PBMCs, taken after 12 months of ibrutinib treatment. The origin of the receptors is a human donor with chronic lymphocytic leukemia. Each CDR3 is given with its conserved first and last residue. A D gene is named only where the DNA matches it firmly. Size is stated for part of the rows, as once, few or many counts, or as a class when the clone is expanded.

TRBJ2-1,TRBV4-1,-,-,TGCGCCAGCAGCCTTCTCTTTGGGGTAGCCTACAATGAGCAGTTCTTC,CASSLLFGVAYNEQFF
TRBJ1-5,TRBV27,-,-,TGTGCCAGCAGTTATAGCAATCAGCCCCAGCATTTT,CASSYSNQPQHF
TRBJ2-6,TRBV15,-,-,TGTGCCACCAGTATCTTCCAAACAGGCGCCAACGTCCTGACTTTC,CATSIFQTGANVLTF
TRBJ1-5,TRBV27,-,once,TGTGCCAGCGCGCCCATTGATAGCAATCAGCCCCAGCATTTT,CASAPIDSNQPQHF
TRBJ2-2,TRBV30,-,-,TGTGCCTGGAGGGATGGGGCCGGGGAGCTGTTTTTT,CAWRDGAGELFF
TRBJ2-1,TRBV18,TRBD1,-,TGTGCCAGCTCTCTCCGGGACAGGGAAGTTGAGCAGTTCTTC,CASSLRDREVEQFF
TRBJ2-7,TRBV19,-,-,TGTGCCAGTAGTAGAGACAGTTTCTACGAGCAGTACTTC,CASSRDSFYEQYF
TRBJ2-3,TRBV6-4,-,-,TGTGCCAGCAGTGAAGGCCTTAGCACAGATACGCAGTATTTT,CASSEGLSTDTQYF
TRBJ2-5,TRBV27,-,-,TGTGCCAGCAGGTCTGTTGAAGAGACCCAGTACTTC,CASRSVEETQYF
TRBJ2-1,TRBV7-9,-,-,TGTGCCAGCAGCCCCCTAAATCCACGGGACAATGAGCAGTTCTTC,CASSPLNPRDNEQFF
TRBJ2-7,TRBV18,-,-,TGTGCCAGCTCACCGAGCGGACACTACGAGCAGTACTTC,CASSPSGHYEQYF
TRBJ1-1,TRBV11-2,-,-,TGTGCCAGCAGCTTTCTGAACACTGAAGCTTTCTTT,CASSFLNTEAFF
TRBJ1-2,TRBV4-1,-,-,TGCGCCAGCAGCCAAGACAGTTTCGTCCCTTATGGCTACACCTTC,CASSQDSFVPYGYTF
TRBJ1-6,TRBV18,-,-,TGTGCCAGCTCACGGGAGGATTATAATTCACCCCTCCACTTT,CASSREDYNSPLHF
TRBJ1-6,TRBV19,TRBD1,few,TGTGCCAGTAGTATAGAGGTTGGGACAGACTTCTCTCCCCTCCACTTT,CASSIEVGTDFSPLHF
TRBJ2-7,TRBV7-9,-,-,TGTGCCAGCAGCTTAGTTTCGTACGAGCAGTACTTC,CASSLVSYEQYF
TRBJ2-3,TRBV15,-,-,TGTGCCACCAGAAGGGGAGATACGCAGTATTTT,CATRRGDTQYF
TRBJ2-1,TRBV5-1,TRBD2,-,TGCGCCAGCAGCTGGGGGCCGGGGGGGACCTACAATGAGCAGTTCTTC,CASSWGPGGTYNEQFF
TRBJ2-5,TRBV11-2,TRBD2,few,TGTGCCAGCAGAGGCCCGGTGGCTAGCGGGGAAGAGACCCAGTACTTC,CASRGPVASGEETQYF
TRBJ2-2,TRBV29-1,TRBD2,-,TGCAGCGTCTTTACTAGCGGGAGGACCGGGGAGCTGTTTTTT,CSVFTSGRTGELFF
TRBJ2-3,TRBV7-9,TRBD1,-,TGTGCCAGCAGCCCACAGGGGCGGGCAGATACGCAGTATTTT,CASSPQGRADTQYF
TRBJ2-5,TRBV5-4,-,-,TGTGCCAGCAGCTTGGGATCCGAAGAGACCCAGTACTTC,CASSLGSEETQYF
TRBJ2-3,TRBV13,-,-,TGTGCCAGCAGCTTTGGGCGGGTGGCAGATACGCAGTATTTT,CASSFGRVADTQYF
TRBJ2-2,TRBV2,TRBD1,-,TGTGCCAGCAGGCCCGGGACAGCCAGCGGGGAGCTGTTTTTT,CASRPGTASGELFF
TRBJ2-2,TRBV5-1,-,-,TGCGCCAGCACCCCTCTCGGACGTACGAACACCGGGGAGCTGTTTTTT,CASTPLGRTNTGELFF
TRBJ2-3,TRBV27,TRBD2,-,TGTGCCAGCAGCTGGACTAGCGGGAGCACAGATACGCAGTATTTT,CASSWTSGSTDTQYF
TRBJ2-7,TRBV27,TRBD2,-,TGTGCCAGCAGCCCCCTAAGCGGGATCTACGAGCAGTACTTC,CASSPLSGIYEQYF
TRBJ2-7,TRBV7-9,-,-,TGTGCCAGCAGCAGACTCGCCGGGACTTCCCAAGGCGAGCAGTACTTC,CASSRLAGTSQGEQYF
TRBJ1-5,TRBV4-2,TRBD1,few,TGTGCCAGCAGCCAAGTGGAACAGGGGGGTTATCAGCCCCAGCATTTT,CASSQVEQGGYQPQHF
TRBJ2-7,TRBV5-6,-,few,TGTGCCAGCAGCTTGCTTCGTTCAGGTTGGGAGCAGTACTTC,CASSLLRSGWEQYF
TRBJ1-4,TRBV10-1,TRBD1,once,TGCGCCAGCAGGGGGGCAGGGGGCGAAAAACTGTTTTTT,CASRGAGGEKLFF
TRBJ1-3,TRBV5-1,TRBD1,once,TGCGCCAGCAGCTTTGGGACAGGGACGGGAAACACCATATATTTT,CASSFGTGTGNTIYF
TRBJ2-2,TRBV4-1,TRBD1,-,TGCGCCAGCAGCCTTGACAGGGTAGGCACCGGGGAGCTGTTTTTT,CASSLDRVGTGELFF
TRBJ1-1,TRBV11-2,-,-,TGTGCCAGCAGCTTATCGTGGGAAAACACTGAAGCTTTCTTT,CASSLSWENTEAFF
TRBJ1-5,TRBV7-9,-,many,TGTGCCAGCAGCTTGGGGGTTCAGCCCCAGCATTTT,CASSLGVQPQHF
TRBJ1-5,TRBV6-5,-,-,TGTGCCAGCAGTCCGGACGGGTATCAGCCCCAGCATTTT,CASSPDGYQPQHF
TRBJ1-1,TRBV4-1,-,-,TGCGCCAGCAGCCCAAACCCCCCGGGGGGCTTGAACACTGAAGCTTTCTTT,CASSPNPPGGLNTEAFF
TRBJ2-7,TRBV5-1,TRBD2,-,TGCGCCAGCAGCCCGGGACTAGCGGGAGGGACCTACGAGCAGTACTTC,CASSPGLAGGTYEQYF
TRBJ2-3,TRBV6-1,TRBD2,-,TGTGCCAGCAGTGAAACCGGGACTAGCGGGAGAGCAGCGCAGTATTTT,CASSETGTSGRAAQYF
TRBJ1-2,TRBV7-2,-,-,TGTGCCAGCAGCCGAGACAGGACCACAGGCTACACCTTC,CASSRDRTTGYTF
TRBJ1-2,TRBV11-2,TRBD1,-,TGTGCCAGCAGCATGGACAGGGCTTATGGCTACACCTTC,CASSMDRAYGYTF
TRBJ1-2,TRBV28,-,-,TGTGCCAGCAGCCCCGGGCCCTATGGCTACACCTTC,CASSPGPYGYTF
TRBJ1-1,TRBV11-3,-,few,TGTGCCAGCAGAAAGACAGGAGATACTGAAGCTTTCTTT,CASRKTGDTEAFF
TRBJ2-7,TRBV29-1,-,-,TGCAGCGTTGAAGAACTCGGCAGCGAGCAGTACTTC,CSVEELGSEQYF
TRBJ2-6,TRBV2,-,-,TGTGCCAGCATGGATTGGGGGGCCAACGTCCTGACTTTC,CASMDWGANVLTF